The 32 T cell receptor beta chains given below trace back to one sample, sequenced in a study of shared clonotypes between healthy human individuals. Assay: immunoSEQ multiplex PCR; the TCRdb copy retains only in-frame clones and omits some. This table has fewer than 1.6 million clones, about 98.5% appearing once. Sequenced: naive CD4+ T cells sorted from blood. This sample's subset: CD45RA+ positively selected. All receptors come from a man aged 25 to 40 in good health.

The chain carries TRBV7-2 and TRBJ2-7, with unresolved D. Per the germline V gene, CDR1 is SGHTA and CDR2 is FQGNSA. The CDR3 has 13 amino acids. Trimming stripped 2 bases from V and 3 bases from J, with 8 bases between. In DNA form, the CDR3 reads TGTGCCAGCAGCTTACCCATAAACTACGAGCAGTACTTC. As protein: CASSLPINYEQYF.

This chain links TRBV11-2 with TRBJ2-1; D is undetermined. Trimming removed 2 bases from V and 0 bases from J, with 14 bases in between. CDR1 and CDR2 (germline): SGHAT, FQNNGV. The CDR3 runs 17 residues. For the CDR3, the DNA is TGTGCCAGCAGCTTATTAAGTGACTGGAGCTCCTACAATGAGCAGTTCTTC. Encoded protein: CASSLLSDWSSYNEQFF. Looking up the rest from reference TRBV11-2 and TRBJ2-1 gives the full variable domain: EAGVAQSPRYKIIEKRQSVAFWCNPISGHATLYWYQQILGQGPKLLIQFQNNGVVDDSQLPKDRFSAERLKGVDSTLKIQPAKLEDSAVYLCASSLLSDWSSYNEQFFGPGTRLTVL.

The chain recombines TRBV6-5 with TRBJ1-4; D is possibly TRBD1 (5 bases). The CDR3 has 15 residues. V was trimmed by 5 bases and J by 0 bases, leaving 10 bases between them. Germline-derived CDR1 and CDR2 are MNHEY and SVGAGI. The CDR3 here is CASSPEGTTNEKLFF. The CDR3 DNA reads TGTGCCAGCAGTCCAGAGGGGACAACTAATGAAAAACTGTTTTTT.

The gene calls are TRBV7-6 and TRBJ1-1, with a possible D match to TRBD1 (5 bases). Trimming took off 1 base at V and 1 base at J, with 13 bases between the two ends. The CDR3 is 16 residues long. The germline V gene has CDR1 SGHVS and CDR2 FNYEAQ. The CDR3 loop is CASSLVSGPANTEAFF. DNA of the CDR3: TGTGCCAGCAGCTTAGTGTCAGGGCCCGCGAACACTGAAGCTTTCTTT.

V usage is TRBV15 and J usage is TRBJ2-1, with 10 bases matching TRBD2. With 4 bases clipped from V and 3 bases from J, the junction kept 12 bases outside the gene matches. Germline V gene sequence: CDR1 LNHNV, CDR2 YYDKDF (reference sequence). This CDR3 is built from 18 residues. This chain's CDR3 is CATSISPWTSGFYNEQFF. CDR3 sequence (DNA): TGTGCCACCAGCATCTCACCTTGGACTAGCGGATTCTACAATGAGCAGTTCTTC.

The chain carries TRBV12-5 and TRBJ2-3; a weak D match, TRBD1 (6 bases). The CDR3 loop spans 15 amino acids. Germline CDR1 is LGHNT and CDR2 is FRNRAP. The ends were cut back, 5 bases at V and 1 base at J, with 13 bases in the middle. CDR3 DNA: TGTGCTAGTGGTGCCCAGGGGCTGGGCACAGATACGCAGTATTTT. Translated: CASGAQGLGTDTQYF. The whole variable domain, remainder taken from reference TRBV12-5 and TRBJ2-3, is DARVTQTPRHKVTEMGQEVTMRCQPILGHNTVFWYRQTMMQGLELLAYFRNRAPLDDSGMPKDRFSAEMPDATLATLKIQPSEPRDSAVYFCASGAQGLGTDTQYFGPGTRLTVL.

This chain connects TRBV18 to TRBJ1-5; TRBD1 agrees at 7 bases. Germline CDR1 is KGHSH and CDR2 is LQKENI. The CDR3 is 17 residues long. V trimming: 3 bases; J trimming: 5 bases; junction bases outside the gene matches: 13. Written as DNA, the CDR3 is TGTGCCAGCTCACCCAGGGCTACAGGGGAGGCGGATCAGCCCCAGCATTTT. Amino acid sequence: CASSPRATGEADQPQHF. The full variable domain, rest sourced from reference TRBV18 and TRBJ1-5, is NAGVMQNPRHLVRRRGQEARLRCSPMKGHSHVYWYRQLPEEGLKFMVYLQKENIIDESGMPKERFSAEFPKEGPSILRIQQVVRGDSAAYFCASSPRATGEADQPQHFGDGTRLSIL.

The chain joins TRBV20-1 to TRBJ2-1, with D unresolved. V shed 1 base and J shed 9 bases, with 7 bases lying between them. This CDR3 is 11 amino acids long. Germline V gives CDR1 DFQATT, CDR2 SNEGSKA (reference sequence). CDR3 bases: TGCAGTGCTAGAGCAGTAACTGAGCAGTTCTTC. As protein: CSARAVTEQFF.

Details on this clone: Other DNA sequences in this specimen translate into the identical CDR3. The chain recombines TRBV5-1 with TRBJ2-7; 9 bases are shared with TRBD2. Germline V gives CDR1 SGHRS, CDR2 YFSETQ. The V segment lost 3 bases and the J segment 0 bases; nucleotides outside the gene matches: 1. The CDR3 is 14 amino acids. CDR3 coding DNA: TGCGCCAGCAGCTCGACTAGCGGCTCCTACGAGCAGTACTTC. This encodes CASSSTSGSYEQYF.

V gene TRBV2 combines with J gene TRBJ2-7; D is possibly TRBD1 (5 bases). The V end lost 3 bases, the J end lost 1 base, and 13 bases lay between the germline ends. Per the germline V gene, CDR1 is SNHLY and CDR2 is FYNNEI. The CDR3 length is 15 residues. The CDR3 bases are TGTGCCAGCAGTGACCAGGGCAGCCTATCCTACGAGCAGTACTTC. Residues: CASSDQGSLSYEQYF.

This chain connects TRBV7-6 to TRBJ1-1; TRBD1 is a possible D gene (6 bases). Trimming pared 3 bases from V and 1 base from J, leaving 12 bases between. Germline CDR1 and CDR2: SGHVS and FNYEAQ. The CDR3 has 15 residues. CDR3 sequence: CASSFFGGPNTEAFF. The CDR3 DNA follows: TGTGCCAGCAGCTTTTTCGGGGGGCCGAACACTGAAGCTTTCTTT.

The V gene is TRBV6-5, the J gene TRBJ2-7, with 10 bases lining up with TRBD2. CDR3 length equals 15 residues. CDR1 MNHEY and CDR2 SVGAGI come from the germline V gene. With 8 bases clipped from V and 6 bases from J, the junction kept 13 bases outside the gene matches. This chain's CDR3 is CASESVGLARGEQYF. CDR3 in DNA: TGTGCCAGCGAGTCAGTGGGACTAGCGCGTGGCGAGCAGTACTTC.

The chain combines TRBV19 with TRBJ1-5; perhaps TRBD1 as D (5 bases). Trimming cost V 11 bases and J 2 bases, with 19 bases left between them. The CDR3 sequence is 15 residues long. Germline CDR1 is LNHDA and CDR2 is SQIVND (reference sequence). The CDR3 sequence is CAAGLRTPGNQPQHF. In DNA, the CDR3 is TGTGCCGCAGGGTTGCGGACACCAGGCAATCAGCCCCAGCATTTT.

Only one count was recorded for this clone. The chain uses TRBV5-1 and TRBJ2-5; no definite D call. The germline CDR1 and CDR2 sequences are SGHRS and YFSETQ. Trimming pared 4 bases from V and 1 base from J, leaving 11 bases between. This CDR3 contains 14 residues. The CDR3 nucleotides read TGCGCCAGCAGCCGGGCGGATCCCCAAGAGACCCAGTACTTC. Encoded protein: CASSRADPQETQYF.

Regarding this clone: Other DNA sequences of this sample code for an identical CDR3. The genes are TRBV5-1 and TRBJ2-7; possible D gene TRBD1, 6 bases. There are 14 residues in the CDR3. Germline CDR1 and CDR2: SGHRS and YFSETQ. V was trimmed by 2 bases and J by 1 base, leaving 10 bases between them. CDR3 in DNA: TGCGCCAGCAGCTTTACAGGGTCGTCCTACGAGCAGTACTTC. It encodes CASSFTGSSYEQYF.

The J gene is TRBJ2-7, the V gene TRBV5-1, with 8 positions matching TRBD1. Germline CDR1 and CDR2: SGHRS and YFSETQ. Trimming cost V 0 bases and J 3 bases; bases outside gene matches: 8. CDR3 size: 16 residues. CDR3 bases: TGCGCCAGCAGCTTGGTAGGGCAGGGGGCCTTCTACGAGCAGTACTTC. Protein sequence: CASSLVGQGAFYEQYF.

The gene calls are TRBV28 and TRBJ2-4, with D perhaps matching TRBD2 (6 bases). V was shortened by 6 bases and J by 0 bases, with 18 bases between the two germline ends. This CDR3 comprises 17 residues. CDR1 is MDHEN and CDR2 is SYDVKM in the germline V gene. The CDR3 DNA is TGTGCCAGCAGCCGACCGGGAGACGCTTTAGCCAAAAACATTCAGTACTTC. This encodes CASSRPGDALAKNIQYF.

The chain recombines TRBV2 with TRBJ1-2; D perhaps matches TRBD1 (6 bases). In germline, CDR1 is SNHLY, CDR2 FYNNEI. Deletions cut 3 bases from V and 6 bases from J, with 17 bases between. CDR3 length: 15 residues. CDR3 bases: TGTGCCAGCAGTGATCAGAGTTACAGGGTAGATGGCTACACCTTC. This gives the protein CASSDQSYRVDGYTF.

The chain combines TRBV7-9 with TRBJ2-1; D gene ambiguous. Trimming shortened V by 5 bases and J by 7 bases, and 9 bases separated the two germline ends. The CDR3 totals 12 residues. Germline V gene sequence: CDR1 SEHNR, CDR2 FQNEAQ (reference sequence). CDR3 bases: TGTGCCAGCAGCCCCGAATGGAATGAGCAGTTCTTC. Translating gives CASSPEWNEQFF.

The rearrangement joins TRBV6-5 to TRBJ2-1; no definite D call. CDR1 and CDR2 (germline): MNHEY, SVGAGI. Deletions cut 5 bases from V and 3 bases from J, with 14 bases between. This CDR3 spans 15 amino acids. Here the CDR3 DNA reads TGTGCCAGCAGTATTCGGACCACTCTCTACAATGAGCAGTTCTTC. Translating it yields CASSIRTTLYNEQFF.

The chain joins TRBV6-6 to TRBJ2-7; D perhaps matches TRBD1 (6 bases). This CDR3 has 14 residues. Germline V gene lookup returns CDR1 MNHNY and CDR2 SVGAGI (reference sequence). Trimming stripped 5 bases from V and 2 bases from J, with 13 bases between. The CDR3 is CASSQSTGPYEQYF. CDR3 DNA sequence: TGTGCCAGCAGTCAATCCACAGGGCCCTACGAGCAGTACTTC.

The sample holds one count of this clone. The chain combines TRBV5-8 with TRBJ2-7; weak D call: TRBD2 (5 bases). V was clipped by 3 bases and J by 4 bases, with 23 bases between them. CDR1 and CDR2 from the germline V gene are SGHTS and YDEGEE. The CDR3 runs to 17 residues. The CDR3 reads CASSWTGRAAYPYEQYF. DNA for the CDR3: TGTGCCAGCAGCTGGACTGGCCGAGCGGCATATCCTTACGAGCAGTACTTC.

Concerning this clone itself: The same CDR3 also results from other DNA sequences found in this sample. The chain links TRBV15 to TRBJ2-1; D not resolved. From germline, CDR1 is LNHNV and CDR2 YYDKDF (reference sequence). V dropped 0 bases and J dropped 5 bases, with 5 bases sitting between them. There are 13 residues in the CDR3. CDR3 loop: CATSRDPHNEQFF. In DNA form, the CDR3 reads TGTGCCACCAGCAGAGATCCTCACAATGAGCAGTTCTTC.

This clone was recorded only once. The chain employs TRBV5-4 and TRBJ2-7; D not certain. Looked up from germline, CDR1 is SGHNT and CDR2 is YYREEE (reference sequence). This CDR3 comprises 15 residues. Trimming cost V 0 bases and J 4 bases, with 14 bases left between them. For the CDR3, the DNA is TGTGCCAGCAGCTTGGGGGGTAGCATTATTTACGAGCAGTACTTC. Protein product: CASSLGGSIIYEQYF.

The chain is built from TRBV11-2 and TRBJ1-3; possible D gene TRBD1, 6 bases. Trimming took off 4 bases at V and 4 bases at J, with 20 bases between the two ends. The CDR3 runs to 17 residues. Germline loops: CDR1 SGHAT, CDR2 FQNNGV. This CDR3 is CASSSRPTGSPGNTIYF. CDR3 bases: TGTGCCAGCAGCTCGCGCCCGACAGGAAGTCCGGGAAACACCATATATTTT.

The genes are TRBV29-1 and TRBJ2-1; 11 nucleotides align to TRBD2. This CDR3 region has 16 residues. Losses at the gene ends were 6 bases for V and 0 bases for J; bases not matched to a gene: 7. Germline V gene data show CDR1 as SQVTM and CDR2 as ANQGSEA. The chain's CDR3 is CSVTGGLAGSYNEQFF. DNA of the CDR3: TGCAGCGTGACCGGCGGACTAGCGGGCTCCTACAATGAGCAGTTCTTC.

CDR3 in DNA: TGTGCCAGCAGCTTGTGGGCGGCTGGAGAAAAACTGTTTTTT. This gives the protein CASSLWAAGEKLFF. This chain joins TRBV5-6 and TRBJ1-4, with D hard to call. The CDR3 contains 14 residues. V lost 1 base and J 8 bases, leaving 12 bases between the germline ends. CDR1 is SGHDT and CDR2 is YYEEEE in the germline V gene.

In DNA form, the CDR3 reads TGTGCCAGTAGTATTGGCAGGGCCGTTGAAAAACTGTTTTTT. It yields the protein CASSIGRAVEKLFF. V gene TRBV19 combines with J gene TRBJ1-4; possible D gene TRBD1, 5 bases. This CDR3 has 14 residues. V lost 3 bases, J lost 7 bases, and 12 bases lay in between. From germline, CDR1 is LNHDA and CDR2 SQIVND (reference sequence).

As for this clone: The sample contains more than one DNA sequence encoding this CDR3. V usage is TRBV5-4 and J usage is TRBJ2-7, with 7 nucleotides matching TRBD1. The CDR3 consists of 15 residues. From germline, CDR1 is SGHNT and CDR2 YYREEE (reference sequence). V lost 1 base, J lost 1 base, and 5 bases stayed unmatched. In nucleotides, the CDR3 is TGTGCCAGCAGCTTGCGACAGGGTGGTTCCTACGAGCAGTACTTC. Protein product: CASSLRQGGSYEQYF. Filled out from reference TRBV5-4 and TRBJ2-7, the complete variable domain reads ETGVTQSPTHLIKTRGQQVTLRCSSQSGHNTVSWYQQALGQGPQFIFQYYREEENGRGNFPPRFSGLQFPNYSSELNVNALELDDSALYLCASSLRQGGSYEQYFGPGTRLTVT.

V usage is TRBV4-3 and J usage is TRBJ2-6; D ambiguous. This CDR3 has 14 amino acids. Looked up from germline, CDR1 is LGHNA and CDR2 is YSLEER. Trimming cost V 5 bases and J 0 bases, with 5 bases left between them. The CDR3 bases are TGCGCCAGCAGCGCTACCTCTGGGGCCAACGTCCTGACTTTC. Its protein is CASSATSGANVLTF.

This chain connects TRBV6-5 to TRBJ2-5; no reliable D call. CDR1 and CDR2 from the germline V gene are MNHEY and SVGAGI. CDR3 length: 14 residues. V lost 0 bases and J lost 0, with 5 bases in between. The CDR3 DNA follows: TGTGCCAGCAGTTACTCGCAGTACCAAGAGACCCAGTACTTC. It encodes CASSYSQYQETQYF.

This rearrangement joins TRBV2 to TRBJ1-1; D is possibly TRBD1 (5 bases). Germline V lookup: CDR1 SNHLY, CDR2 FYNNEI. V was shortened by 4 bases and J by 3 bases, with 6 bases between the two germline ends. CDR3 length: 12 residues. The chain's CDR3 is CASSVGDTEAFF. As DNA, the CDR3 is TGTGCCAGCAGTGTGGGGGACACTGAAGCTTTCTTT.